This TCR beta chain was captured in a study of pediatric ulcerative colitis. The survey-level immunoSEQ assay was used. Up to 500,000 reads were sequenced per sample. Method: immunoSEQ multiplex PCR; TCRdb's copy keeps in-frame clones and lacks some. The data contain about 36,000 clones, about 80% of them singletons. Regarding the study as a whole: Blood-rectal clonal overlap within each person was significantly higher in ulcerative colitis patients than controls. Repertoires came from total lymphocyte DNA, so rare subsets like regulatory T cells may be missed.

Of note for this clone: Its specificity is unknown.

CDR1 is SEHNR and CDR2 is FQNEAQ in the germline V gene (reference sequence). The CDR3 sequence is 14 residues long. The V and J ends lost 4 bases and 1 base respectively, with 11 bases between them. During colonoscopy, one to two rectal pinch biopsies were collected. Sequenced material: gut tissue. The V call is TRBV7-9, the J call TRBJ2-7; D call uncertain. The clonotype originates from a boy aged 10-17 years with moderate ulcerative colitis. The CDR3 bases are TGTGCCAGCAGCTCCTCGTTGGGGTCCTACGAGCAGTACTTC. This codes for CASSSSLGSYEQYF.